One and the same sample provided the 17 T cell receptor beta chains below, sequenced in a study of blood T cell repertoires in COVID-19. This table comes from immunoSEQ multiplex PCR, and its TCRdb copy is limited to in-frame clones, with some not included. The sample includes roughly 140,000 clones, about four fifths of them seen just once. What was sequenced was peripheral blood. These TCRs come from a man aged 65-85 years who had recovered from COVID-19.

This chain links TRBV18 with TRBJ2-5; TRBD2 aligns across 9 bases. The CDR3 is made up of 14 amino acids. CDR1 is KGHSH, CDR2 LQKENI, per germline. After removal of 3 bases from V and 5 bases from J, the junction contained 4 bases not matched to a gene. The DNA for the CDR3 is TGTGCCAGCTCACCCGGGACTAGCCGGGAGACCCAGTACTTC. Its translation: CASSPGTSRETQYF.

This sequence joins TRBV28 and TRBJ2-7; D call uncertain. The CDR3 is 11 amino acids. V was trimmed by 5 bases and J by 3 bases, leaving 5 bases between them. From germline, CDR1 is MDHEN and CDR2 SYDVKM. DNA for the CDR3: TGTGCCAGCAGTGGCCTCTACGAGCAGTACTTC. This translates into CASSGLYEQYF.

V is TRBV19 and J is TRBJ1-2, with a weak D call TRBD1 (5 bases). Germline lookup yields CDR1 LNHDA and CDR2 SQIVND (reference sequence). V lost 10 bases and J lost 3, with 15 bases in between. The CDR3 length is 13 residues. Here the CDR3 DNA reads TGTGCCACCAGCGGGGGGAGAGACTATGGCTACACCTTC. Residues: CATSGGRDYGYTF.

The V gene is TRBV18, the J gene TRBJ2-7; TRBD1 might be the D (5 bases). CDR1 KGHSH and CDR2 LQKENI come from the germline V gene. V was shortened by 4 bases and J by 0 bases, with 7 bases between the two germline ends. The CDR3 has 13 amino acids. CDR3 bases: TGTGCCAGCTCACGTGACAGCTCCTACGAGCAGTACTTC. Amino acid sequence: CASSRDSSYEQYF. The full variable domain, its missing parts supplied by reference TRBV18 and TRBJ2-7, is NAGVMQNPRHLVRRRGQEARLRCSPMKGHSHVYWYRQLPEEGLKFMVYLQKENIIDESGMPKERFSAEFPKEGPSILRIQQVVRGDSAAYFCASSRDSSYEQYFGPGTRLTVT.

The V and J genes are TRBV30 and TRBJ1-2; 10 positions agree with TRBD1. This CDR3 is 13 amino acids long. V shed 3 bases and J 7 bases; nucleotides not matched to a gene: 5. CDR1 is GTSNPN, CDR2 SVGIG, per germline (reference sequence). The chain's CDR3 is CAWREDRGSGYTF. Written as DNA, the CDR3 is TGTGCCTGGAGGGAGGACAGGGGGAGTGGCTACACCTTC.

This clone was recorded only once. V usage is TRBV12-3 or TRBV12-4 and J usage is TRBJ1-2; 9 bases fit TRBD1. This CDR3 has 12 residues. Trimming cost V 5 bases and J 7 bases; bases outside gene matches: 2. CDR3: CASSPGQGGYTF. For the CDR3, the DNA is TGTGCCAGCAGTCCGGGACAGGGTGGCTACACCTTC.

CDR3 amino acids: CSVLDSSRGTQYF. For the CDR3, the DNA is TGCAGCGTCTTGGACAGTTCCCGAGGGACCCAGTACTTC. The genes are TRBV29-1 and TRBJ2-5; D may be TRBD1 (6 bases). The V and J ends lost 6 bases and 7 bases respectively, with 18 bases between them. Germline V gene lookup returns CDR1 SQVTM and CDR2 ANQGSEA. The CDR3 covers 13 residues.

The chain is built from TRBV10-3 and TRBJ2-1; 11 positions match TRBD2. V trimming: 6 bases; J trimming: 8 bases; junction bases outside the gene matches: 6. This CDR3 is 14 amino acids long. The germline CDR1 and CDR2 sequences are ENHRY and SYGVKD. DNA of the CDR3: TGTGCCATCAGCGGACTAGCGGGCTGGGATGAGCAGTTCTTC. Translating gives CAISGLAGWDEQFF.

The chain links TRBV7-3 to TRBJ1-1, with D tentatively TRBD1 (6 bases). The V gene lost 5 bases and the J gene lost 0 bases, with 13 bases spanning the gap. In germline, CDR1 is SGHTA, CDR2 FQGTGA. This CDR3 has 15 residues. The CDR3 sequence: CASSLVGGLNTEAFF. Here the CDR3 DNA reads TGTGCCAGCAGCCTCGTAGGGGGACTGAACACTGAAGCTTTCTTT.

For the CDR3, the DNA is TGTGCCAGCACACAGGGGCCACCATTGGAGAATGAGCAGTTCTTC. Translated: CASTQGPPLENEQFF. V is TRBV2 and J is TRBJ2-1; 7 bases align to TRBD1. The ends lost 7 bases at V and 7 bases at J; junction bases unmatched: 13. Germline V gene sequence: CDR1 SNHLY, CDR2 FYNNEI. The CDR3 extends over 15 amino acids.

V is TRBV27 and J is TRBJ2-1, with D possibly TRBD2 on 6 matching bases. The germline V and J ends were trimmed by 3 bases and 5 bases, with 17 bases remaining between them. Germline assignment: CDR1 MNHEY and CDR2 SMNVEV (reference sequence). This CDR3 spans 16 amino acids. CDR3 DNA: TGTGCCAGCAGTTTCCAACTAGCCGCGACCCACAATGAGCAGTTCTTC. Its protein is CASSFQLAATHNEQFF.

This clone was observed a few times. The chain couples TRBV18 to TRBJ2-2, with D tentatively TRBD1 (5 bases). Germline loops: CDR1 KGHSH, CDR2 LQKENI. The CDR3 spans 16 residues. Trimming removed 3 bases from V and 0 bases from J, with 11 bases in between. CDR3 residues: CASSPYQGSNTGELFF. For the CDR3, the DNA is TGTGCCAGCTCACCTTACCAGGGCTCGAACACCGGGGAGCTGTTTTTT.

The chain couples TRBV19 to TRBJ2-1; 10 nucleotides line up with TRBD1. The J segment lost 4 bases and the V segment lost 5 bases, leaving 5 bases of the junction unmatched. From germline, CDR1 is LNHDA and CDR2 SQIVND (reference sequence). The CDR3 covers 15 residues. The CDR3 DNA is TGTGCCAGTAGTCAGACAGGGGGCCCATACAATGAGCAGTTCTTC. It yields the protein CASSQTGGPYNEQFF.

The gene calls are TRBV5-1 and TRBJ2-5; 9 bases are a match to TRBD2. This CDR3 region has 15 residues. V shed 3 bases, J shed 5 bases, and the junction held 8 bases outside the gene matches. CDR1 is SGHRS, CDR2 YFSETQ, per germline. The chain's CDR3 is CASSSISGSRETQYF. The DNA for the CDR3 is TGCGCCAGCAGCTCAATTAGCGGGAGTAGGGAGACCCAGTACTTC.

The chain carries TRBV7-2 and TRBJ2-7; D is possibly TRBD2 (5 bases). Germline lookup yields CDR1 SGHTA and CDR2 FQGNSA. The length of the CDR3 is 13 residues. V gave up 6 bases and J gave up 5 bases, with 14 bases separating them. The DNA for the CDR3 is TGTGCCAGCAGTCCTCCGACCGGGAACGAGCAGTACTTC. Its protein is CASSPPTGNEQYF.

The chain combines TRBV5-1 with TRBJ2-1; D might be TRBD1 (6 bases). Between the trimmed V and J ends, which lost 0 bases and 0 bases, there was a span of 7 bases. This CDR3 comprises 15 residues. Germline assignment: CDR1 SGHRS and CDR2 YFSETQ. In DNA, the CDR3 is TGCGCCAGCAGCTTGGGACAGGTCTCCTACAATGAGCAGTTCTTC. This translates into CASSLGQVSYNEQFF.

The sample holds a few counts of this clone. The rearrangement joins TRBV29-1 to TRBJ2-1; D is perhaps TRBD2 (6 bases). The CDR3 spans 11 residues. Trimming stripped 4 bases from V and 11 bases from J, with 12 bases between. Germline CDR1 is SQVTM and CDR2 is ANQGSEA. The CDR3 region is CSVVEGGKQFF. Here the CDR3 DNA reads TGCAGCGTTGTGGAGGGCGGAAAGCAGTTCTTC.